The 2 T cell receptor beta chains given below trace back to one sample, sequenced in a study of T cell repertoires in ileal Crohn's disease (dated 2019 in TCRdb). Libraries were made using the immunoSEQ multiplex PCR assay. TCRdb limited this immuneACCESS table to in-frame rearrangements with V and J called. A share of clones is missing; checked studies link under half to unresolved V genes, and the rest is unexplained. In this sample the table shows around 17,000 clones, 72% of which occur a single time. The ten largest account for 4.5% to 5.5% of the sample. Sequenced material: ileal tissue. The origin of the receptors is an adult with Crohn's disease.

J is TRBJ2-5 and V is TRBV30; D call uncertain. The CDR3 extends over 12 amino acids. V was shortened by 1 base and J by 4 bases, with 7 bases between the two germline ends. Germline CDR1 GTSNPN, CDR2 SVGIG (reference sequence). The CDR3 DNA sequence: TGTGCCTGGAGTGGAGTAGTAGAGACCCAGTACTTC. Translated: CAWSGVVETQYF.

This clone appeared a few times. The chain couples TRBV4-2 to TRBJ2-5; D may be TRBD2 (5 bases). The CDR3 totals 15 residues. The germline V gene has CDR1 LGHNA and CDR2 YNFKEQ. V was clipped by 4 bases and J by 1 base, with 13 bases between them. The CDR3 sequence is CASSPAGGSQETQYF. The CDR3 DNA is TGTGCCAGCAGCCCCGCCGGCGGGTCCCAAGAGACCCAGTACTTC.